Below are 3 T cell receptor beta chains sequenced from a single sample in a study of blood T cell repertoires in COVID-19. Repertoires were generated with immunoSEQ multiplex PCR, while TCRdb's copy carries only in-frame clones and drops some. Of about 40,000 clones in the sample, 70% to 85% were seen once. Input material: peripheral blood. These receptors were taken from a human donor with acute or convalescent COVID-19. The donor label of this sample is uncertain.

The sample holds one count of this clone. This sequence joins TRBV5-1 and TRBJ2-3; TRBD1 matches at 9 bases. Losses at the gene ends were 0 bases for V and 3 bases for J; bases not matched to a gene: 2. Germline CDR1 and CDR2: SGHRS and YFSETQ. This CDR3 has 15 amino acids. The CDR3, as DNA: TGCGCCAGCAGCTTGGGGGACAGGGAAACAGATACGCAGTATTTT. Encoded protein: CASSLGDRETDTQYF. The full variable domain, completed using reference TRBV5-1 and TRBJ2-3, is KAGVTQTPRYLIKTRGQQVTLSCSPISGHRSVSWYQQTPGQGLQFLFEYFSETQRNKGNFPGRFSGRQFSNSRSEMNVSTLELGDSALYLCASSLGDRETDTQYFGPGTRLTVL.

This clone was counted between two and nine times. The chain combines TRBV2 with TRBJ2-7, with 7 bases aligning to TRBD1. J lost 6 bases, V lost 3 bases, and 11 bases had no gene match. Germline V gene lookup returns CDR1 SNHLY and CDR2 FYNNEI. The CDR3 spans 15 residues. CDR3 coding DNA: TGTGCCAGCAGTGATGTTTCGGCAGGGGGTCGCGAGCAGTACTTC. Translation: CASSDVSAGGREQYF.

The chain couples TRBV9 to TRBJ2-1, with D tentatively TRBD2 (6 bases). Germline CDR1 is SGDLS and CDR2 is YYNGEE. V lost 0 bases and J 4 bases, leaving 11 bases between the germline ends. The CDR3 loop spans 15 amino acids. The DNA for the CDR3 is TGTGCCAGCAGCGTAGAGGCGGGAACTTACAATGAGCAGTTCTTC. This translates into CASSVEAGTYNEQFF.